These 18 T cell receptor beta chains came from one sample sequenced in a study of blood T cell repertoires in COVID-19 (dated by TCRdb to the early 2020s). Library creation used the immunoSEQ multiplex PCR assay. Here the immuneACCESS table is served through TCRdb, limited to in-frame sequences with V and J called. Missing clones are a known gap in these copies; in checked studies unresolved V genes cover under half, and the rest lacks a known reason. This sample has around 100,000 clones in its table, and more than 70% of those were observed once. The top ten clones comprise 15% to 20% of the sample. The sample comprised peripheral blood. The receptors shown here come from a human donor in a cohort sampled during active COVID-19.

The J gene is TRBJ2-1, the V gene TRBV10-3; D is perhaps TRBD2 (6 bases). The V and J ends lost 7 bases and 0 bases respectively, with 13 bases between them. Germline CDR1 ENHRY, CDR2 SYGVKD. This CDR3 is built from 15 residues. CDR3 region: CAIKAGGSSYNEQFF. The CDR3 nucleotides read TGTGCCATCAAGGCCGGGGGAAGCTCCTACAATGAGCAGTTCTTC.

In its sample, this clone was seen once. This chain uses TRBV19 with TRBJ2-3; no definite D call. Trimming took off 2 bases at V and 4 bases at J, with 7 bases between the two ends. Germline CDR1 is LNHDA and CDR2 is SQIVND (reference sequence). CDR3 length: 13 residues. CDR3 sequence (DNA): TGTGCCAGTAGTATATCTCAGTCAGATACGCAGTATTTT. It specifies CASSISQSDTQYF.

This chain connects TRBV29-1 to TRBJ1-3; perhaps TRBD1 as D (5 bases). Germline-derived CDR1 and CDR2 are SQVTM and ANQGSEA. The CDR3 runs 13 residues. Trimming cost V 0 bases and J 7 bases, with 10 bases left between them. The chain's CDR3 is CSVEDSGENTIYF. The CDR3, as DNA: TGCAGCGTTGAAGATTCGGGGGAGAACACCATATATTTT.

DNA of the CDR3: TGTGCCAGCAGCATAACCGACGGGAACATTCAGTACTTC. Its protein product is CASSITDGNIQYF. This chain joins TRBV5-4 and TRBJ2-4, with D unresolved. Trimming took 4 bases from V and 7 from J, leaving 12 bases between them. CDR1 and CDR2 (germline): SGHNT, YYREEE (reference sequence). The CDR3 runs 13 residues.

Only a few counts were recorded for this clone. This chain joins TRBV6-6 and TRBJ1-3; D may be TRBD1 (6 bases). Trimming stripped 4 bases from V and 5 bases from J, with 15 bases between. Germline V gives CDR1 MNHNY, CDR2 SVGAGI (reference sequence). This CDR3 is 15 amino acids long. The CDR3, as DNA: TGTGCCAGCAGTTCCCACGGGGGGCCCCGAAACACCATATATTTT. Translated, it gives CASSSHGGPRNTIYF.

The chain carries TRBV11-3 and TRBJ2-7; tentatively, D is TRBD2 (5 bases). This CDR3 region has 13 residues. CDR1 and CDR2 (germline): SGHNT, YENEEA. V was shortened by 5 bases and J by 6 bases, with 14 bases between the two germline ends. DNA for the CDR3: TGTGCCAGCAGCCCCTCCGGGGTTTCCGAGCAGTACTTC. It translates to CASSPSGVSEQYF.

This rearrangement joins TRBV28 to TRBJ1-6; possible D gene TRBD1, 5 bases. The V gene's germline CDR1 is MDHEN and CDR2 SYDVKM. V was clipped by 6 bases and J by 10 bases, with 28 bases between them. The CDR3 loop spans 18 amino acids. In DNA form, the CDR3 reads TGTGCCAGCAGCGGCCCCCCCCAGGGCCCGGATGGGGCCTCACCCCTCCACTTT. It encodes CASSGPPQGPDGASPLHF.

This clone appeared once. The chain couples TRBV6-1 to TRBJ2-7; D not certain. From germline, CDR1 is MNHNS and CDR2 SASEGT. The CDR3 totals 12 residues. Trimming took 0 bases from V and 6 from J, leaving 6 bases between them. Here the CDR3 DNA reads TGTGCCAGCAGTGAAGCGAGGAGCGAGCAGTACTTC. This codes for CASSEARSEQYF.

The chain has TRBV6-5 and TRBJ2-3, with D unresolved. Trimming took off 2 bases at V and 4 bases at J, with 16 bases between the two ends. CDR3 length equals 16 residues. Germline lookup yields CDR1 MNHEY and CDR2 SVGAGI. The CDR3 DNA reads TGTGCCAGCAGTTACGACCCAGCGATGGCACCAGATACGCAGTATTTT. It yields the protein CASSYDPAMAPDTQYF.

The chain employs TRBV5-1 and TRBJ2-3; TRBD2 is a possible D gene (6 bases). Trimming removed 0 bases at V and 6 bases at J, with 20 bases between. The CDR3 has 17 amino acids. From germline, CDR1 is SGHRS and CDR2 YFSETQ. The CDR3 DNA sequence: TGCGCCAGCAGCTTGGCCGGTGCTAGCGTCCCGCTTGATACGCAGTATTTT. Translation: CASSLAGASVPLDTQYF.

The CDR3 loop reads CASSSFQGFGHVVYEQYF. In DNA form, the CDR3 reads TGTGCCAGCAGTTCATTTCAGGGTTTTGGGCACGTCGTCTACGAGCAGTACTTC. The J gene is TRBJ2-7, the V gene TRBV28, with D possibly matching TRBD1 (5 bases). CDR3 size: 18 residues. Germline V gene lookup returns CDR1 MDHEN and CDR2 SYDVKM. V lost 4 bases and J 3 bases, leaving 25 bases between the germline ends.

This clone was recorded only once. The chain joins TRBV3-1 (or the pseudogene TRBV3-2) to TRBJ2-1; D possibly corresponds to TRBD2 (5 bases). The CDR3 has 13 amino acids. The germline gives CDR1 LGHDT, CDR2 YNNKEL (reference sequence). Trimming pared 4 bases from V and 9 bases from J, leaving 13 bases between. CDR3 DNA sequence: TGTGCCAGCAGCCTCTGGGAGAGGTTTGAGCAGTTCTTC. It is translated as CASSLWERFEQFF.

The chain carries TRBV24-1 and TRBJ2-2; 14 nucleotides line up with TRBD2. The CDR3 runs to 16 residues. Trimming removed 5 bases from V and 6 bases from J; junction bases left unmatched: 4. CDR1 and CDR2 from the germline V gene are KGHDR and SFDVKD. The CDR3 loop is CATSATSGRAAGELFF. The CDR3, as DNA: TGTGCCACCAGTGCGACTAGCGGGAGGGCGGCCGGGGAGCTGTTTTTT.

The gene calls are TRBV2 and TRBJ2-1; D is possibly TRBD2 (5 bases). V was trimmed by 4 bases and J by 9 bases, leaving 10 bases between them. CDR1 is SNHLY and CDR2 is FYNNEI in the germline V gene. The CDR3 extends over 12 amino acids. Written as DNA, the CDR3 is TGTGCCAGCAGTGGAGCGGAGGTTGAGCAGTTCTTC. Translating gives CASSGAEVEQFF.

The gene calls are TRBV5-1 and TRBJ2-1; 7 bases map to TRBD2. J gave up 3 bases and V 4 bases, and 7 bases lay outside the gene matches. The germline gives CDR1 SGHRS, CDR2 YFSETQ. The CDR3 runs to 15 residues. DNA for the CDR3: TGCGCCAGCAGCCTCCAGGGCGGGAGCTACAATGAGCAGTTCTTC. Its protein product is CASSLQGGSYNEQFF.

This chain joins TRBV7-8 and TRBJ2-1, with TRBD2 identical over 14 bases. The trim removed 6 bases at V and 9 bases at J, leaving 13 bases unmatched. Germline lookup yields CDR1 SGHVS and CDR2 FQNEAQ. The length of the CDR3 is 17 residues. This CDR3 is CASSLIHGTSGRSEQFF. DNA for the CDR3: TGTGCCAGCAGTTTAATCCACGGGACTAGCGGGAGAAGTGAGCAGTTCTTC.

This clone has only one observation. J is TRBJ1-2 and V is TRBV3-1 (or the pseudogene TRBV3-2); weak D call: TRBD1 (5 bases). There are 16 residues in the CDR3. V lost 0 bases and J 2 bases, leaving 13 bases between the germline ends. The germline V gene encodes CDR1 LGHDT and CDR2 YNNKEL (reference sequence). CDR3 DNA: TGTGCCAGCAGCCAAGAACGGGCCAGGGTCAACTATGGCTACACCTTC. As protein: CASSQERARVNYGYTF.

This chain links TRBV7-3 with TRBJ2-1; 9 bases are shared with TRBD2. Germline V lookup: CDR1 SGHTA, CDR2 FQGTGA. The CDR3 spans 17 residues. V lost 5 bases and J lost 0; bases outside the gene matches: 8. DNA for the CDR3: TGTGCCAGCAGCCAATCTAGCGGGAAGAGCTCCTACAATGAGCAGTTCTTC. Amino acids: CASSQSSGKSSYNEQFF.